Each of the 10 T cell receptor beta chains below was sequenced from the same sample in a study of shared T cell receptors in the human thymus. Method: immunoSEQ multiplex PCR; TCRdb's copy keeps in-frame clones and lacks some. The table has a few hundred thousand clones, 95% seen once. The sample taken for sequencing was thymocytes. These receptor sequences come from a human donor.

This chain links TRBV11-2 with TRBJ2-1; D tentatively fits TRBD1 or TRBD2 (5 bases each). The CDR3 consists of 18 residues. V was pared by 1 base and J by 2 bases, with 18 bases between. Germline V gives CDR1 SGHAT, CDR2 FQNNGV. CDR3 region: CASSLALFGAKTYNEQFF. CDR3 DNA: TGTGCCAGCAGCTTAGCCCTCTTCGGGGCGAAAACCTACAATGAGCAGTTCTTC. The full variable domain, in which reference TRBV11-2 and TRBJ2-1 provide the parts outside the CDR3, is EAGVAQSPRYKIIEKRQSVAFWCNPISGHATLYWYQQILGQGPKLLIQFQNNGVVDDSQLPKDRFSAERLKGVDSTLKIQPAKLEDSAVYLCASSLALFGAKTYNEQFFGPGTRLTVL.

The V call is TRBV4-2, the J call TRBJ2-2; TRBD2 is a possible D gene (6 bases). This CDR3 has 17 residues. CDR1 and CDR2 from the germline V gene are LGHNA and YNFKEQ. V was cut by 4 bases and J by 2 bases, with 17 bases left in between. CDR3 protein: CASSLYSSAYNTGELFF. The CDR3 nucleotides read TGTGCCAGCAGCCTTTACTCTAGCGCCTATAACACCGGGGAGCTGTTTTTT.

This chain uses TRBV7-2 with TRBJ2-1, with TRBD2 identical over 7 bases. This CDR3 is built from 21 residues. V gave up 0 bases and J gave up 0 bases; unmatched junction bases: 17. Looked up from germline, CDR1 is SGHTA and CDR2 is FQGNSA. The CDR3 loop reads CASSLAFRASGPASSYNEQFF. The CDR3, as DNA: TGTGCCAGCAGCTTAGCGTTTAGGGCTAGCGGACCGGCTAGCTCCTACAATGAGCAGTTCTTC.

This chain links TRBV12-2 with TRBJ2-7; the table assigns TRBD2, which was not confirmed against the DNA. TRBV12-2 is a pseudogene segment. This CDR3 spans 11 amino acids. The CDR3 reads CASRPLLEQYF. As DNA, the CDR3 is TGTGCAAGTCGCCCTCTACTCGAGCAGTACTTC.

The CDR3 region has the DNA TGCGCCAGCAGCCAAGGGGGGGACAGGGGGCCCAATCAGCCCCAGCATTTT. Protein product: CASSQGGDRGPNQPQHF. The V call is TRBV4-1, the J call TRBJ1-5; 12 positions agree with TRBD1. V shed 1 base and J 3 bases; nucleotides not matched to a gene: 4. Germline V gene data show CDR1 as MGHRA and CDR2 as YSYEKL. This CDR3 has 17 residues.

The chain employs TRBV10-3 and TRBJ2-1, with 12 nucleotides matching TRBD2. Germline CDR1 is ENHRY and CDR2 is SYGVKD. The CDR3 covers 15 residues. Germline trimming cut 3 bases from V and 9 bases from J; bases unmatched to any gene: 6. Here the CDR3 DNA reads TGTGCCATCAGTGACCTAGCGGGAGGGCGCACTGAGCAGTTCTTC. It translates to CAISDLAGGRTEQFF.

The V call is TRBV7-2, the J call TRBJ2-1; 9 bases are shared with TRBD1. Losses at the gene ends were 5 bases for V and 1 base for J; bases not matched to a gene: 12. In germline, CDR1 is SGHTA, CDR2 FQGNSA. The CDR3 spans 18 residues. The CDR3 DNA follows: TGTGCCAGCAGCCCCAAGGGGGGGACAGGGTTTTCCTACAATGAGCAGTTCTTC. Translated: CASSPKGGTGFSYNEQFF. Full variable domain (remainder filled in from reference TRBV7-2 and TRBJ2-1): GAGVSQSPSNKVTEKGKDVELRCDPISGHTALYWYRQSLGQGLEFLIYFQGNSAPDKSGLPSDRFSAERTGGSVSTLTIQRTQQEDSAVYLCASSPKGGTGFSYNEQFFGPGTRLTVL.

The chain joins TRBV7-9 to TRBJ2-6; 8 nucleotides agree with TRBD2. CDR3 length: 18 residues. J gave up 0 bases and V 5 bases, and 9 bases lay outside the gene matches. CDR1 is SEHNR and CDR2 is FQNEAQ in the germline V gene (reference sequence). The CDR3 is CASSPGGRDASGANVLTF. The CDR3 DNA sequence: TGTGCCAGCAGCCCGGGGGGGCGGGACGCCTCTGGGGCCAACGTCCTGACTTTC.

The chain employs TRBV2 and TRBJ1-1; 11 bases agree with TRBD1. J lost 10 bases, V lost 6 bases, and 16 bases had no gene match. This CDR3 spans 16 amino acids. Germline V gene data show CDR1 as SNHLY and CDR2 as FYNNEI. In nucleotides, the CDR3 is TGTGCCAGCAGGGAACCCTTGGACAGGGGGCTGGAGGGAGCTTTCTTT. Its protein is CASREPLDRGLEGAFF.

The CDR3 sequence is CATSRDVQAGRNTEAFF. The CDR3 DNA is TGTGCCACCAGCAGAGACGTACAGGCCGGTAGAAACACTGAAGCTTTCTTT. The chain is built from TRBV15 and TRBJ1-1; TRBD1 is a possible D gene (5 bases). Germline V CDR1 and CDR2: LNHNV, YYDKDF (reference sequence). CDR3 length: 17 residues. The V and J ends lost 0 bases and 2 bases respectively, with 16 bases between them.